Detailed here is one T cell receptor (beta chain). The protocol was immunoSEQ multiplex PCR, while the TCRdb copy is restricted to in-frame clones and leaves out a portion. The table records around 200,000 clones, around nine tenths of them present only once. With 10 bases removed from V and 2 bases from J, the gap between germline ends came to 15 bases. This CDR3 is 14 amino acids long. Germline loops: CDR1 ENHRY, CDR2 SYGVKD. The sample is drawn from a study of blood T cell repertoires in COVID-19. Overall study: Nucleic acid was either cDNA or gDNA, and it came from T cells, B-cell-depleted T cells, or PBMCs.

Sequencing input: peripheral blood. This sequence originates from a man in his sixties who had recovered from COVID-19. The chain couples TRBV10-3 to TRBJ1-5; D gene uncertain. In nucleotides, the CDR3 is TGTGCCACCAATCAGGTTGAGCGCAATCAGCCCCAGCATTTT. Translating it yields CATNQVERNQPQHF.